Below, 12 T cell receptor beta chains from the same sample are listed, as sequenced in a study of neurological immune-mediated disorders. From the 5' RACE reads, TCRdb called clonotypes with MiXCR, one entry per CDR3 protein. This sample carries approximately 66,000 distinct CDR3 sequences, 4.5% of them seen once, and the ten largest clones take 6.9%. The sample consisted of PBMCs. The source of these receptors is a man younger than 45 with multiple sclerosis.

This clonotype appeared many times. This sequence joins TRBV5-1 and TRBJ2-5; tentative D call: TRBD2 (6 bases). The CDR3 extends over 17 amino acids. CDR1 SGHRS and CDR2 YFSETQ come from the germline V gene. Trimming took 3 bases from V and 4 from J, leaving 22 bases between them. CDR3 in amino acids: CASSWRGERDGGETQYF. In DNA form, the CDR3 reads TGCGCCAGCAGCTGGCGGGGTGAGAGGGACGGGGGAGAGACCCAGTACTTC.

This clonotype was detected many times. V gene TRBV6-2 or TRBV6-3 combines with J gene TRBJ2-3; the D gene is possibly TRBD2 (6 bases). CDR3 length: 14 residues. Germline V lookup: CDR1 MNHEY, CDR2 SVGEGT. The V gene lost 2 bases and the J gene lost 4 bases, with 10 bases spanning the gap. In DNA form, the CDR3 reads TGTGCCAGCAGTTACGGTCCGGGAGCAGATACGCAGTATTTT. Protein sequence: CASSYGPGADTQYF.

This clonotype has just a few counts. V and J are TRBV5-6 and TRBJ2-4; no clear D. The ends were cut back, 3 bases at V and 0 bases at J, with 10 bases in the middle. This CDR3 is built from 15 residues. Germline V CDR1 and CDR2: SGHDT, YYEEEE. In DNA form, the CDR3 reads TGTGCCAGCAGCTCGTTCGTTGTAGCCAAAAACATTCAGTACTTC. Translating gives CASSSFVVAKNIQYF. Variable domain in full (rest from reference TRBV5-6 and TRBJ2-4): DAGVTQSPTHLIKTRGQQVTLRCSPKSGHDTVSWYQQALGQGPQFIFQYYEEEERQRGNFPDRFSGHQFPNYSSELNVNALLLGDSALYLCASSSFVVAKNIQYFGAGTRLSVL.

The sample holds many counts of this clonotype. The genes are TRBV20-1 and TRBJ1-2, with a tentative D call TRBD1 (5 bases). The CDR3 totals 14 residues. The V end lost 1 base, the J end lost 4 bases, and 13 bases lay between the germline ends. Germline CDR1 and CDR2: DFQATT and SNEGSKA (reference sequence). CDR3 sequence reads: CSARVAGNTYGYTF. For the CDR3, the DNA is TGCAGTGCTAGAGTGGCAGGGAACACCTATGGCTACACCTTC.

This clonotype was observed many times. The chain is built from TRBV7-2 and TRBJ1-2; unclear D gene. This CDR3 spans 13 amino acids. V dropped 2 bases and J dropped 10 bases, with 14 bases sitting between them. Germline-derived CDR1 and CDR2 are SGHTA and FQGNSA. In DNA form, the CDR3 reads TGTGCCAGCAGCTTAACCCCGGACGGATCCTACACCTTC. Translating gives CASSLTPDGSYTF.

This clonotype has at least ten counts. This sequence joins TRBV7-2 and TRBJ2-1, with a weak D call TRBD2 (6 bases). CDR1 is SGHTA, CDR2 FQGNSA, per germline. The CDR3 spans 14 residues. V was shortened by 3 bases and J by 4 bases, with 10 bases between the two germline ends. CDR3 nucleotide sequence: TGTGCCAGCAGCTTTGTGGGGGGTTACAATGAGCAGTTCTTC. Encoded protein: CASSFVGGYNEQFF.

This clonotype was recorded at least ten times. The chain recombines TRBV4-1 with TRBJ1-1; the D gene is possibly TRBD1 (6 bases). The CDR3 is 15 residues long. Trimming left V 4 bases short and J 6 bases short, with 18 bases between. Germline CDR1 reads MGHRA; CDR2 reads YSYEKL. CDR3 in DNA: TGCGCCAGCAGCCCTATCACGGGGGCCGGGGCTGAAGCTTTCTTT. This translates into CASSPITGAGAEAFF.

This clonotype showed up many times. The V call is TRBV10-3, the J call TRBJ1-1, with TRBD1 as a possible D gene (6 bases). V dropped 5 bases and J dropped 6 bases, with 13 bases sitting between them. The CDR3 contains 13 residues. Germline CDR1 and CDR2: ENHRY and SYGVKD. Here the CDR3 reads CAISSGGRPEAFF. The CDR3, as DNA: TGTGCCATCAGTTCCGGGGGGCGACCTGAAGCTTTCTTT.

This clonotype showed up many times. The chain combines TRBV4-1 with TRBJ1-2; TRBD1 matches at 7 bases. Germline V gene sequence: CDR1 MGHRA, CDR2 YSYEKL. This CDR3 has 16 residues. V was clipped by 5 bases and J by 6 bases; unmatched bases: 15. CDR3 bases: TGCGCCAGCAGCTCCCGTTCGGGAGGGGGCTACGATGGCTACACCTTC. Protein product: CASSSRSGGGYDGYTF.

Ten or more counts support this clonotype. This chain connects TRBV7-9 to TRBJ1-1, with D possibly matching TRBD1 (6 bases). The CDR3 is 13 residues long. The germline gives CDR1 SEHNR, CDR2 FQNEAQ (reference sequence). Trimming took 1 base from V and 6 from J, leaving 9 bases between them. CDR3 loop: CASSLEAGAEAFF. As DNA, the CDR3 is TGTGCCAGCAGCTTAGAGGCAGGGGCTGAAGCTTTCTTT. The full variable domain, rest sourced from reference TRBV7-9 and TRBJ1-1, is DTGVSQNPRHKITKRGQNVTFRCDPISEHNRLYWYRQTLGQGPEFLTYFQNEAQLEKSRLLSDRFSAERPKGSFSTLEIQRTEQGDSAMYLCASSLEAGAEAFFGQGTRLTVV.

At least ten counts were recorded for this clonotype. CDR3 coding DNA: TGTGCCAGCAGCTTAGTGGGGGACACTGAAGCTTTCTTT. Protein sequence: CASSLVGDTEAFF. The V gene is TRBV7-9, the J gene TRBJ1-1; TRBD1 is a possible D gene (5 bases). This CDR3 has 13 residues. Germline CDR1 and CDR2: SEHNR and FQNEAQ (reference sequence). V was cut by 1 base and J by 3 bases, with 6 bases left in between.

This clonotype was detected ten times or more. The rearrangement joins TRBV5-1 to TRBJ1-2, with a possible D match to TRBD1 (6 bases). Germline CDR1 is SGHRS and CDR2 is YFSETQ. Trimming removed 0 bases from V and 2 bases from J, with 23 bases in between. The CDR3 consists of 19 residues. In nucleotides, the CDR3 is TGCGCCAGCAGCTTGGCCGACTCAAGGGACACCAGATGGAACTATGGCTACACCTTC. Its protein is CASSLADSRDTRWNYGYTF.